These T cell receptor beta chains were read from a single sample in a study of OX40 agonist ivuxolimab in advanced cancers. Clones were read by immunoSEQ multiplex PCR, and TCRdb kept only the in-frame ones, dropping some. Among about 53,000 clones listed, roughly 80% were seen once. The sample in question was CD4+ or CD8+ T cells sorted from blood, obtained in a trial of the OX40 agonist ivuxolimab. Receptor source: an adult with an advanced solid tumor such as melanoma, head and neck, liver or kidney cancer. Both conserved end residues are part of each CDR3. D genes are given only for firm matches. Clone size is stated in some rows and not others, as once, few, many or a class when expanded.

>TRBD2|TRBV11-3|TRBJ2-7|NA
TGTGCCAGCTCCCCTACTAGCGGGAATGTCTACGAGCAGTACTTC
CASSPTSGNVYEQYF
>NA|TRBV5-8|TRBJ1-1|NA
TGTGCCAGCAGCTTGGTGGCGGACATAGCTTTCTTT
CASSLVADIAFF
>NA|TRBV19|TRBJ2-1|once
TGTGCCAGTATCTGGTTGGATGAGCAGTTCTTC
CASIWLDEQFF
>NA|TRBV19|TRBJ1-2|NA
TGTGCCAGTAGCGACGTCAGGGGAACTGGCTACACCTTC
CASSDVRGTGYTF
>NA|TRBV12-5|TRBJ2-7|many
TGTGCTAGTGGCCACGGTAGAGCCTACGAGCAGTACTTC
CASGHGRAYEQYF
>TRBD2|TRBV30|TRBJ2-7|NA
TGTGCCTGCCGGGACTCGGGAGGATACGAGCAGTACTTC
CACRDSGGYEQYF
>TRBD2|TRBV6-4|TRBJ2-3|NA
TGTGCCAGCAGCGTAGAGCTTAGCGGGACCTCAGATACGCAGTATTTT
CASSVELSGTSDTQYF
>TRBD1|TRBV18|TRBJ1-3|NA
TGTGCCAGCTCACCAACAGGGGTCTCTGGAAACACCATATATTTT
CASSPTGVSGNTIYF
>NA|TRBV27|TRBJ2-3|NA
TGTGCCAGCAGTTTTGTAGCACCTAGCACAGATACGCAGTATTTT
CASSFVAPSTDTQYF
>TRBD2|TRBV19|TRBJ2-1|NA
TGTGCCAGTAGTATGCGGACTAGCGAGTGGGGTGAGCAGTTCTTC
CASSMRTSEWGEQFF
>NA|TRBV6-5|TRBJ1-1|once
TGTGCCAGCAGTTATCAGGGCAGCGTGAACACTGAAGCTTTCTTT
CASSYQGSVNTEAFF
>TRBD1|TRBV10-1|TRBJ1-3|NA
TGCGCCAGCAGTGCAGGGGGCTCTGGAAACACCATATATTTT
CASSAGGSGNTIYF
>NA|TRBV19|TRBJ2-1|NA
TGTGCCACCCTTAGGGACGGACACAATGAGCAGTTCTTC
CATLRDGHNEQFF
>TRBD1|TRBV2|TRBJ1-6|NA
TGTGCCAGCAGTGCTACAGGGGCGAACATAAATTCACCCCTCCACTTT
CASSATGANINSPLHF
>NA|TRBV27|TRBJ1-3|NA
TGTGCCACCGCGCCGTTAAACGGTGGAAACACCATATATTTT
CATAPLNGGNTIYF
>TRBD1|TRBV12-5|TRBJ1-3|NA
TGTGCTAGTGGTTCAGGGGGTGGAAACACCATATATTTT
CASGSGGGNTIYF
>NA|TRBV6-4|TRBJ2-1|once
TGTGCCAGCTCGTTGGGGGCGTACAATGAGCAGTTCTTC
CASSLGAYNEQFF
>TRBD2|TRBV2|TRBJ2-1|NA
TGTGCCAGCAGTGAACAACCGGGAGGGACCTACAGTGAGCAGTTCTTC
CASSEQPGGTYSEQFF
>TRBD2|TRBV7-2|TRBJ2-1|NA
TGTGCCAGCAGCATGGGACTAGCAGTCGGTGAGCAGTTCTTC
CASSMGLAVGEQFF
>TRBD1|TRBV28|TRBJ2-7|NA
TGTGCCAGCAGTTTCTCCTTACAGGGGTACGAGCAGTACTTC
CASSFSLQGYEQYF
>NA|TRBV5-1|TRBJ2-5|once
TGCGCCAGCAGCTTTAGACTAAATCCCCAAGAGACCCAGTACTTC
CASSFRLNPQETQYF
>TRBD1|TRBV5-1|TRBJ1-1|NA
TGCGCCAGCAGCCCCTCGCCCGGACAGGGCGGGAACACTGAAGCTTTCTTT
CASSPSPGQGGNTEAFF
>NA|TRBV21-1|TRBJ1-5|NA
TGTGCCAGCAGCAAAGGAAAACATGGTACGGGACAGAAATCTGGCAATCAGCCCCAGCATTTT
CASSKGKHGTGQKSGNQPQHF
>TRBD2|TRBV10-3|TRBJ2-5|NA
TGTGCCACCACTAGCGAGGAGACCCAGTACTTC
CATTSEETQYF
>NA|TRBV11-3|TRBJ2-7|NA
TGTGCCAGCAGCTTTGGGGGGGGCGACTCCTACGAGCAGTACTTC
CASSFGGGDSYEQYF
>TRBD1|TRBV10-3|TRBJ1-5|NA
TGTGCCATCAGTGAGGACAGGGGTAACCAGCCCCAGCATTTT
CAISEDRGNQPQHF
>TRBD2|TRBV4-2|TRBJ2-1|NA
TGTGCCAGCAGCCAAGATGGAGCTAGCGGGAGGAATGAGCAGTTCTTC
CASSQDGASGRNEQFF
>TRBD2|TRBV7-2|TRBJ2-7|NA
TGTGCCAGCAGCCGCAGGACTAGCGGGAGGGCCCCCTACGAGCAGTACTTC
CASSRRTSGRAPYEQYF
>TRBD1|TRBV5-1|TRBJ1-2|few
TGCGCCAGCAGCTTGGAGGCCAGGGGGTTGGTGGGCTACACCTTC
CASSLEARGLVGYTF
>NA|TRBV7-2|TRBJ2-2|NA
TGTGCCAGCAGCTCACAGGGTTCCGGGGAGCTGTTTTTT
CASSSQGSGELFF
>TRBD1|TRBV6-1|TRBJ2-5|NA
TGTGCCACCGCCAAACCAGGGGGCGGCCAAGAGACCCAGTACTTC
CATAKPGGGQETQYF
>NA|TRBV19|TRBJ1-1|NA
TGTGCCAGTACGGGACACCTGAGTGAAGCTTTCTTT
CASTGHLSEAFF
>NA|TRBV5-1|TRBJ2-3|NA
TGCGCCAGCAGCTCGAGGACTCAGGGAGATACGCAGTATTTT
CASSSRTQGDTQYF
>TRBD1|TRBV5-1|TRBJ2-3|NA
TGCGCCAGCAGCCCGGGACAGGGGGCACATACGCAGTATTTT
CASSPGQGAHTQYF
>NA|TRBV27|TRBJ2-1|NA
TGTGCCAGCAGCCGACGTGGGGTGGGACTCAATGAGCAGTTCTTC
CASSRRGVGLNEQFF
>TRBD2|TRBV19|TRBJ2-7|NA
TGTGCCAGTAGTGCCGGGACTAGCGGATACGAGCAGTACTTC
CASSAGTSGYEQYF
>NA|TRBV28|TRBJ2-7|NA
TGTGCCAGCAGTCCCCGTCGAGGAGCCTACGAGCAGTACTTC
CASSPRRGAYEQYF
>NA|TRBV6-5|TRBJ1-1|NA
TGTGCCAGCAGTATCCGGGGGGATTCGAACACTGAAGCTTTCTTT
CASSIRGDSNTEAFF
>TRBD1|TRBV5-6|TRBJ2-7|few
TGTGCCAGCAGCTTGCCAGGGGGCTCCTACGAGCAGTACTTC
CASSLPGGSYEQYF
>NA|TRBV19|TRBJ1-4|NA
TGTGCCAGTAGCCGCCGGGGCCAACTAACTAATGAAAAACTGTTTTTT
CASSRRGQLTNEKLFF
>TRBD1|TRBV27|TRBJ2-1|once
TGTGCCAGCAGTTCCCAGGGGGCTAATGAGCAGTTCTTC
CASSSQGANEQFF
>NA|TRBV7-2|TRBJ1-2|NA
TGTGCCAGCAGCTTTAAACGGGGGGGTGGCTACACCTTC
CASSFKRGGGYTF
>NA|TRBV5-6|TRBJ1-5|medium-sized
TGTGCCAGCAGCTTGGCCATCGGACAGCCCCAGCATTTT
CASSLAIGQPQHF
>NA|TRBV5-1|TRBJ2-2|NA
TGCGCCAGCAGCTTGCGGGACCCGAACACCGGGGAGCTGTTTTTT
CASSLRDPNTGELFF
>NA|TRBV15|TRBJ2-3|NA
TGTGCCACCAGCCCCAGGGTTTCGCCGACCACAGATACGCAGTATTTT
CATSPRVSPTTDTQYF
>NA|TRBV6-6|TRBJ1-4|once
TGTGCCAGCAGTGAGATAGGGGTTGAAAAACTGTTTTTT
CASSEIGVEKLFF
>TRBD1|TRBV6-6|TRBJ1-1|NA
TGTGCCAGCAGGGGGACAGAGTCTGAAGCTTTCTTT
CASRGTESEAFF
>NA|TRBV5-4|TRBJ1-2|NA
TGTGCCAGCAGCTTCAGGGGAAACTATGGCTACACCTTC
CASSFRGNYGYTF
>TRBD1|TRBV19|TRBJ2-7|NA
TGTGCCAGTAGTGAAAACAGGGGGAACGAGCAGTACTTC
CASSENRGNEQYF
>NA|TRBV21-1|TRBJ2-7|NA
TGTGCCAGCAGCTTGTCAGGGGCCCACGAGCAGTACTTC
CASSLSGAHEQYF
>TRBD2|TRBV14|TRBJ2-7|NA
TGTGCCAGCAGCCAGGCCTCCGTTAGCGGGACCTACGAGCAGTACTTC
CASSQASVSGTYEQYF
>NA|TRBV4-2|TRBJ1-2|NA
TGTGCCAGCAGCCAAGATCAACAGACTAACTATGGCTACACCTTC
CASSQDQQTNYGYTF
>TRBD2|TRBV7-9|TRBJ2-1|NA
TGTGCCAGCAGCTGGAGGGGACTAGGAAATGAGCAGTTCTTC
CASSWRGLGNEQFF
>TRBD2|TRBV11-3|TRBJ2-2|NA
TGTGCCAGCAGCTTAGTCCTAGCGGGGAACACCGGGGAGCTGTTTTTT
CASSLVLAGNTGELFF
>NA|TRBV19|TRBJ2-1|NA
TGTGCCAGTAGTCCCTCTGGAGAACAGTACAATGAGCAGTTCTTC
CASSPSGEQYNEQFF